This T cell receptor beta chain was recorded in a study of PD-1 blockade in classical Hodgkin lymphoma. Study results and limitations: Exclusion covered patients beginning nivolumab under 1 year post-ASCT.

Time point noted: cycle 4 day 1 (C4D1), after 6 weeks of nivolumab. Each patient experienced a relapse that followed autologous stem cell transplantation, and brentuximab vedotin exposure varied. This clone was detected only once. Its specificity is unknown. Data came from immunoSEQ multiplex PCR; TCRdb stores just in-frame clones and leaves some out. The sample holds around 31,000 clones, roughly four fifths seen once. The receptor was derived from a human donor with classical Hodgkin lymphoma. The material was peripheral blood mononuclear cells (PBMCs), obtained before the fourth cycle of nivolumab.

The CDR3 protein is CASSLTSAYGYTF. CDR3 DNA: TGTGCCAGCAGTTTAACGTCGGCCTATGGCTACACCTTC. The chain combines TRBV28 with TRBJ1-2; D is unclear. Germline-derived CDR1 and CDR2 are MDHEN and SYDVKM. The CDR3 is made up of 13 amino acids. V lost 2 bases and J lost 4, with 8 bases in between.